Listed here is a single T cell receptor beta chain. The data derive from a study of T cells expressing NK-cell markers. UMI-tagged 5'RACE template switching yielded the TCR beta cDNA. TCRdb reprocessed the 5' RACE reads; each CDR3 protein has one entry and no DNA is given. In all, the sample yields about half a million distinct CDR3 sequences. The clonotype comes from a woman in her fifties or sixties in good health. The material sequenced was blood T cells: a sorted CD56 or NKG2C T cell subset, CD4+ or CD8+ T cells, or bulk PBMC T cells (not recorded which).

This chain's CDR3 is CASSPLGRAEQYF. The chain joins TRBV19 to TRBJ2-7; the D gene TCRdb calls, TRBD1, cannot be checked with no DNA. Germline V lookup: CDR1 LNHDA, CDR2 SQIVND (reference sequence). CDR3 length: 13 residues.